Listed below are T cell receptor beta chains from one sample, sequenced in a study of OX40 agonist ivuxolimab in advanced cancers. Produced via immunoSEQ multiplex PCR; TCRdb's table is partial and in-frame only. The table records 60,000 to 95,000 clones, approximately 81% of them present only once. Sequenced material: CD4+ or CD8+ T cells sorted from blood, taken in a trial of the OX40 agonist ivuxolimab. Receptor source: an adult with an advanced solid tumor such as melanoma, head and neck, liver or kidney cancer. Each CDR3 is given with its conserved first and last residue. A D gene is named only where the DNA matches it firmly. For some rows the clone size is stated as once, few or many, or as a class when expanded; others skip it.

>-|-|TRBJ1-6|TRBV2
TGTGCCAGCAACCCCCCACAGGGAGTAGTGTCACCCCTCCACTTT
CASNPPQGVVSPLHF
>TRBD2|-|TRBJ2-5|TRBV5-4
TGTGCCAGCAGCTTTGGACTAGCGGGAGTTGGGGAGACCCAGTACTTC
CASSFGLAGVGETQYF
>-|-|TRBJ2-7|TRBV6-6
TGTGCCAGCAGCTCACAGGGTTTTTCCTACGAGCAGTACTTC
CASSSQGFSYEQYF
>TRBD1|-|TRBJ1-1|TRBV5-1
TGCGCCAGCAGCTTGGGAGCGGGGACAGGGGCGAACACTGAAGCTTTCTTT
CASSLGAGTGANTEAFF
>TRBD2|-|TRBJ2-2|TRBV5-1
TGCGCCAGCAGCTTCAGCGGGAATACCGGGGAGCTGTTTTTT
CASSFSGNTGELFF
>-|-|TRBJ1-3|TRBV5-6
TGTGCCAGCAGCTTTATAGGGGCTGGAAACACCATATATTTT
CASSFIGAGNTIYF
>-|-|TRBJ1-6|TRBV28
TGTGCCAGCAGGGATGAAAATTCACCCCTCCACTTT
CASRDENSPLHF
>-|-|TRBJ1-4|TRBV6-5
TGTGCCAGCAGTTACTCGACAGGTGGAGGTGAAAAACTGTTTTTT
CASSYSTGGGEKLFF
>-|-|TRBJ2-7|TRBV6-5
TGTGCCAGCCATGCCCCAGGACAGACACTCGAGCAGTACTTC
CASHAPGQTLEQYF
>-|-|TRBJ1-2|TRBV10-2
TGCGCCAGCAACGGTGGTAACTATGGCTACACCTTC
CASNGGNYGYTF
>-|once|TRBJ2-7|TRBV21-1
TGTGCCAGCAACCATGAAGGACTAGCGGATCTTTACGAGCAGTACTTC
CASNHEGLADLYEQYF
>TRBD2|few|TRBJ2-7|TRBV10-1
TGCGCCAGCTCGCTAGCGGGAGAAGCATACGAGCAGTACTTC
CASSLAGEAYEQYF
>TRBD1|-|TRBJ2-5|TRBV6-5
TGTGCCAGCAGCCCCGACAGGGGAGGACGGGAGACCCAGTACTTC
CASSPDRGGRETQYF
>TRBD2|-|TRBJ2-1|TRBV15
TGTGCCACCAGCAGAGCCCTACTAGCGGGCGGCGAGCAGTTCTTC
CATSRALLAGGEQFF
>TRBD1|-|TRBJ1-2|TRBV5-5
TGTGCCAGCAGCCCCGGGACAGGGCCCGGCTACACCTTC
CASSPGTGPGYTF
>TRBD2|-|TRBJ2-3|TRBV6-1
TGTGCCAGCAGCCTGGGACTAGCGGGAACAGATACGCAGTATTTT
CASSLGLAGTDTQYF
>-|few|TRBJ2-7|TRBV6-5
TGTGCCAGCAGTTCCCGCGGTGCAGCGGGCCACTACGAGCAGTACTTC
CASSSRGAAGHYEQYF
>TRBD1|-|TRBJ2-7|TRBV5-1
TGCGCCAGCAGCTTACCGGGACAGTCCTACGAGCAGTACTTC
CASSLPGQSYEQYF
>-|-|TRBJ2-7|TRBV6-6
TGTGCCAGCAGTTACGGACGGGCGAGCTCCTACGAGCAGTACTTC
CASSYGRASSYEQYF
>-|-|TRBJ2-2|TRBV27
TGTGCCAGCAGTTTATCGGGGGGAATAAAGACCGGGGAGCTGTTTTTT
CASSLSGGIKTGELFF
>-|once|TRBJ2-2|TRBV28
TGTGCCAGCAGTTTTCCCGGGGAGCTGTTTTTT
CASSFPGELFF
>-|-|TRBJ1-2|TRBV6-1
TGTGCCAGCAGTGTGGGCAGCTCCTATGGCTACACCTTC
CASSVGSSYGYTF
>-|-|TRBJ2-1|TRBV4-1
TGCGCCAGCAGCCAAGATTTAGCCCGAGAGCAGTTCTTC
CASSQDLAREQFF
>TRBD2|-|TRBJ2-7|TRBV28
TGTGCCAGCCAATTACTAGCGGGAGACAGGGCCTACGAGCAGTACTTC
CASQLLAGDRAYEQYF
>-|-|TRBJ1-1|TRBV18
TGTGCCAGCTCACCTCTCGGCCGGAACACTGAAGCTTTCTTT
CASSPLGRNTEAFF
>-|-|TRBJ1-1|TRBV5-1
TGCGCCAGCAGCTTGGTTGGGGGCCTAACCCCCAGCTTT
CASSLVGGLTPSF
>TRBD2|-|TRBJ2-7|TRBV27
TGTGCCAGCAGGAAGAGCGGGAGTAGGTACTACGAGCAGTACTTC
CASRKSGSRYYEQYF
>TRBD1|once|TRBJ1-4|TRBV7-9
TGTGCCAGCAGCCGGCCCGGGACAGCGGATGAAAAACTGTTTTTT
CASSRPGTADEKLFF
>TRBD1|-|TRBJ2-3|TRBV11-3
TGTGCCAGCAGCCCTAGGACAGGGGAGTATACGCAGTATTTT
CASSPRTGEYTQYF
>-|-|TRBJ1-1|TRBV6-1
TGTGCCAGCAGTATGCAAACCTGGGCTTTCTTT
CASSMQTWAFF
>TRBD1|-|TRBJ1-1|TRBV27
TGTGCCAGCAGCTTATCCCCGGGACAGTCCTTGAACACTGAAGCTTTCTTT
CASSLSPGQSLNTEAFF
>TRBD1|-|TRBJ2-7|TRBV5-5
TGTGCCAGCAGCAGTCGGACAGGAACGGGCGAGCAGTACTTC
CASSSRTGTGEQYF
>-|-|TRBJ2-3|TRBV19
TGTGCCAGTAGTATAGGGAGCAGCGCTAGCACAGATACGCAGTATTTT
CASSIGSSASTDTQYF
>-|few|TRBJ1-1|TRBV2
TGTGCCAGCAGTATACAGGGATTCGGCACTGAAGCTTTCTTT
CASSIQGFGTEAFF
>TRBD1|-|TRBJ2-7|TRBV19
TGTGCCAGTAGTACAACAGGGGGCGACGGGCAGTACTTC
CASSTTGGDGQYF
>TRBD2|-|TRBJ2-7|TRBV14
TGTGCCAGCAGGGGGATCGGCGGGAGAAACGAGCAGTACTTC
CASRGIGGRNEQYF
>TRBD1|-|TRBJ2-1|TRBV5-1
TGCGCCAGCAGCTTCCGGGACAGCTACAATGAGCAGTTCTTC
CASSFRDSYNEQFF